The 6 T cell receptor beta chains below were found in one sample sequenced in a study of blood T cell repertoires in COVID-19. Here immunoSEQ multiplex PCR was the method, and the copy in TCRdb shows in-frame clones only, minus some. Here the sample spans some 260,000 clones, approximately 85% being singletons. The sample consisted of peripheral blood. The origin of the receptors is a human donor in a cohort sampled during active COVID-19.

The V and J genes are TRBV4-3 and TRBJ2-7; D not resolved. The germline V and J ends were trimmed by 8 bases and 4 bases, with 12 bases remaining between them. CDR1 is LGHNA, CDR2 YSLEER, per germline. The CDR3 has 12 amino acids. CDR3 DNA sequence: TGCGCCAGCTGTGAGAGGCCTTACGAGCAGTACTTC. Protein sequence: CASCERPYEQYF.

Remarks on this clone: The same CDR3 arises from other DNA sequences in this sample as well. The chain combines TRBV9 with TRBJ2-7, with TRBD1 matching over 8 bases. The CDR3 spans 15 residues. With 0 bases clipped from V and 2 bases from J, the junction kept 4 bases outside the gene matches. Germline lookup yields CDR1 SGDLS and CDR2 YYNGEE. CDR3 amino acids: CASSVGGTGPYEQYF. In DNA, the CDR3 is TGTGCCAGCAGCGTAGGAGGGACAGGTCCCTACGAGCAGTACTTC.

The chain couples TRBV7-2 to TRBJ1-6, with D possibly being TRBD1 (5 bases). This CDR3 comprises 19 residues. Germline V gene sequence: CDR1 SGHTA, CDR2 FQGNSA. Trimming pared 5 bases from V and 0 bases from J, leaving 20 bases between. The CDR3 coding sequence is TGTGCCAGCAGCCCTGCCTTGTGGGGGGAAAGCTCCTATAATTCACCCCTCCACTTT. Protein sequence: CASSPALWGESSYNSPLHF. Full variable domain (rest looked up from reference TRBV7-2 and TRBJ1-6): GAGVSQSPSNKVTEKGKDVELRCDPISGHTALYWYRQSLGQGLEFLIYFQGNSAPDKSGLPSDRFSAERTGGSVSTLTIQRTQQEDSAVYLCASSPALWGESSYNSPLHFGNGTRLTVT.

This chain joins TRBV19 and TRBJ1-1; D ambiguous. Between the trimmed V and J ends, which lost 1 base and 1 base, there was a span of 10 bases. Germline V CDR1 and CDR2: LNHDA, SQIVND (reference sequence). This CDR3 spans 15 amino acids. The CDR3 spells CASSIVRTRNTEAFF. The CDR3 bases are TGTGCCAGTAGTATAGTTCGAACGAGGAACACTGAAGCTTTCTTT. The variable domain in full, with the rest retrieved from reference TRBV19 and TRBJ1-1, is DGGITQSPKYLFRKEGQNVTLSCEQNLNHDAMYWYRQDPGQGLRLIYYSQIVNDFQKGDIAEGYSVSREKKESFPLTVTSAQKNPTAFYLCASSIVRTRNTEAFFGQGTRLTVV.

The CDR3 loop reads CASSVTGNDYGYTF. CDR3 nucleotides: TGTGCCAGCAGCGTGACAGGCAACGACTATGGCTACACCTTC. The V call is TRBV7-9, the J call TRBJ1-2, with D maybe TRBD1 (6 bases). Trimming pared 5 bases from V and 3 bases from J, leaving 13 bases between. The CDR3 runs 14 residues. In germline, CDR1 is SEHNR, CDR2 FQNEAQ (reference sequence).

This chain uses TRBV6-5 with TRBJ1-5; D gene uncertain. Germline V gives CDR1 MNHEY, CDR2 SVGAGI. CDR3 size: 13 residues. Trimming stripped 6 bases from V and 4 bases from J, with 10 bases between. As DNA, the CDR3 is TGTGCCAGCAGACTCAAGCGGAATCAGCCCCAGCATTTT. This encodes CASRLKRNQPQHF.